This TCR beta chain was documented in a study of control samples from healthy donors and cancer patients. The V and J ends lost 4 bases and 5 bases respectively, with 11 bases between them. This CDR3 spans 13 amino acids. In germline, CDR1 is SEHNR, CDR2 FQNEAQ (reference sequence). TCRdb keeps only in-frame clones here, not all; method: immunoSEQ multiplex PCR. The sample lists 75,000 to 95,000 clones, around 85% seen once, with 30% to 40% in the top ten. Sequencing was done on a sample of PBMCs. V is TRBV7-9 and J is TRBJ2-5; D perhaps matches TRBD2 (5 bases). This receptor was taken from a man between 70 and 80 years old with lung cancer. The CDR3 region is CASSSGNGETQYF. CDR3 sequence (DNA): TGTGCCAGCAGCTCGGGGAATGGGGAGACCCAGTACTTC.